These 21 T cell receptor beta chains were all obtained from the same sample, sequenced in a study of CD8+ T cells in alopecia areata (dated by TCRdb to 2016 to 2019). Interpreted using the paper, the time point label stands for: 24 weeks on oral tofacitinib. The treatment or condition label on this specimen signifies: oral pan-JAK inhibitor, 5-10 mg twice daily. Library preparation used the immunoSEQ multiplex PCR assay. RNA was extracted from all samples and reverse transcribed into cDNA as template for TCR sequencing. The source is immuneACCESS, and TCRdb retained only in-frame sequences with V and J called. Part of the clones is not carried over; for the studies checked, unresolved V genes explain less than half of this, and the remainder is unexplained. For this sample the table gives 100,000 to 120,000 clones, of which less than 60% were detected only once. Together, the top ten hold more than 3% of the sample.

Here the sequenced sample was CD4+ T cells sorted from blood, taken at week 24, from a patient treated with tofacitinib. The receptors here all came from a human donor with alopecia areata.

The chain has TRBV7-2 and TRBJ2-5; 11 nucleotides agree with TRBD1. The V gene's germline CDR1 is SGHTA and CDR2 FQGNSA. V gave up 4 bases and J gave up 4 bases; unmatched junction bases: 5. The CDR3 loop spans 15 amino acids. CDR3 nucleotides: TGTGCCAGCAGCTGGACAGGGGGCGTAGGAGAGACCCAGTACTTC. Protein product: CASSWTGGVGETQYF.

The chain carries TRBV6-5 and TRBJ2-1, with a possible D match to TRBD2 (6 bases). This CDR3 comprises 15 residues. V shed 10 bases and J shed 10 bases, with 26 bases lying between them. Germline V lookup: CDR1 MNHEY, CDR2 SVGAGI. The DNA for the CDR3 is TGTGCCACTCGGTCCCGGGACTCCCGCGGGTCCGAGCAGTTCTTC. Its protein product is CATRSRDSRGSEQFF.

The chain joins TRBV30 to TRBJ2-1, with unresolved D. The germline CDR1 and CDR2 sequences are GTSNPN and SVGIG (reference sequence). The CDR3 covers 13 residues. The ends were cut back, 4 bases at V and 3 bases at J, with 10 bases in the middle. The CDR3 nucleotides are TGTGCCTGGATCAGCGATTTCTACAATGAGCAGTTCTTC. Its protein product is CAWISDFYNEQFF.

This chain links TRBV27 with TRBJ2-1; 12 bases match TRBD2. The junction had 7 bases not matched to a gene; V was cut back by 6 bases and J by 7 bases. The CDR3 length is 15 residues. Germline V lookup: CDR1 MNHEY, CDR2 SMNVEV (reference sequence). The CDR3, as DNA: TGTGCCAGCAGCCCTAGCGGGGGGGCCTGGAATGAGCAGTTCTTC. Amino acids: CASSPSGGAWNEQFF.

V is TRBV29-1 and J is TRBJ2-7; TRBD1 matches 7 bases. The CDR3 runs to 14 residues. The trim removed 7 bases at V and 3 bases at J, leaving 12 bases unmatched. Germline-derived CDR1 and CDR2 are SQVTM and ANQGSEA. CDR3 in amino acids: CSATFPGQSYEQYF. In DNA form, the CDR3 reads TGCAGCGCAACATTTCCGGGACAGAGCTACGAGCAGTACTTC.

This clone was seen only a few times. The chain couples TRBV14 to TRBJ1-4; no clear D gene. This CDR3 is built from 12 residues. The ends were cut back, 0 bases at V and 13 bases at J, with 9 bases in the middle. From germline, CDR1 is SGHDN and CDR2 FVKESK. Here the CDR3 DNA reads TGTGCCAGCAGCCAAGATCGGGGATCACTGTTTTTT. It is translated as CASSQDRGSLFF. The variable domain in full, completed from reference TRBV14 and TRBJ1-4, reads EAGVTQFPSHSVIEKGQTVTLRCDPISGHDNLYWYRRVMGKEIKFLLHFVKESKQDESGMPNNRFLAERTGGTYSTLKVQPAELEDSGVYFCASSQDRGSLFFGSGTQLSVL.

This sequence joins TRBV25-1 and TRBJ2-5; 8 bases map to TRBD2. This CDR3 region has 14 residues. The V segment lost 5 bases and the J segment 5 bases; nucleotides outside the gene matches: 7. Looked up from germline, CDR1 is MGHDK and CDR2 is SYGVNS. This CDR3 reads CASSSGGGLETQYF. The CDR3 DNA follows: TGTGCCAGCAGTTCCGGGGGGGGGCTGGAGACCCAGTACTTC.

This clone was found once. The chain recombines TRBV11-2 with TRBJ2-5, with D possibly being TRBD2 (6 bases). Trimming stripped 2 bases from V and 5 bases from J, with 12 bases between. The germline V gene has CDR1 SGHAT and CDR2 FQNNGV. This CDR3 spans 14 amino acids. The CDR3 is CASSLSVGGETQYF. CDR3 bases: TGTGCCAGCAGCTTATCAGTGGGAGGCGAGACCCAGTACTTC.

V is TRBV28 and J is TRBJ2-7, with D possibly TRBD1 on 5 matching bases. Germline-derived CDR1 and CDR2 are MDHEN and SYDVKM. Trimming took 6 bases from V and 6 from J, leaving 18 bases between them. This CDR3 region has 14 residues. CDR3 in DNA: TGTGCCAGCAGCCCCCCGGCCAGGGTAGTCGAGCAGTACTTC. It encodes CASSPPARVVEQYF. Full variable domain (missing parts from reference TRBV28 and TRBJ2-7): DVKVTQSSRYLVKRTGEKVFLECVQDMDHENMFWYRQDPGLGLRLIYFSYDVKMKEKGDIPEGYSVSREKKERFSLILESASTNQTSMYLCASSPPARVVEQYFGPGTRLTVT.

The chain recombines TRBV25-1 with TRBJ1-4, with 7 positions matching TRBD1. Looked up from germline, CDR1 is MGHDK and CDR2 is SYGVNS. The CDR3 runs 12 residues. V lost 6 bases, J lost 8 bases, and 3 bases stayed unmatched. The CDR3 nucleotides read TGTGCCAGCAGACAGGGGTCCGAAAAACTGTTTTTT. This translates into CASRQGSEKLFF.

The V and J genes are TRBV6-6 and TRBJ2-5; 8 bases line up with TRBD1. Germline V gene data show CDR1 as MNHNY and CDR2 as SVGAGI (reference sequence). The CDR3 spans 15 residues. The ends lost 5 bases at V and 2 bases at J; junction bases unmatched: 7. The CDR3, as DNA: TGTGCCAGCAGTCCAGGGGGCGGGCGGCAAGAGACCCAGTACTTC. Encoded protein: CASSPGGGRQETQYF.

The chain uses TRBV7-2 and TRBJ2-2; D not resolved. The germline V gene encodes CDR1 SGHTA and CDR2 FQGNSA. V lost 4 bases to trimming and J lost 4 bases, with 10 bases between them. The CDR3 is made up of 14 amino acids. The CDR3: CASSSLLVTGELFF. The CDR3 DNA sequence: TGTGCCAGCAGCTCGCTTTTAGTCACCGGGGAGCTGTTTTTT.

CDR3 residues: CSVETRTALKAFF. Written as DNA, the CDR3 is TGCAGCGTTGAAACCAGGACAGCCCTCAAAGCTTTCTTT. The J gene is TRBJ1-1, the V gene TRBV29-1; D might be TRBD1 (6 bases). Germline assignment: CDR1 SQVTM and CDR2 ANQGSEA. The CDR3 has 13 amino acids. Trimming stripped 2 bases from V and 9 bases from J, with 16 bases between.

This chain uses TRBV2 with TRBJ1-5; no definite D call. V dropped 4 bases and J dropped 3 bases, with 13 bases sitting between them. Germline V gene data show CDR1 as SNHLY and CDR2 as FYNNEI. This CDR3 contains 15 residues. The CDR3 coding sequence is TGTGCCAGCAGTGGACGGGCGGTCGACAATCAGCCCCAGCATTTT. Its translation: CASSGRAVDNQPQHF.

V gene TRBV2 combines with J gene TRBJ1-2; D call uncertain. V was trimmed by 7 bases and J by 4 bases, leaving 10 bases between them. The CDR3 is 12 residues long. CDR1 is SNHLY, CDR2 FYNNEI, per germline. The CDR3 sequence: CASKPWGYGYTF. CDR3 coding DNA: TGTGCCAGCAAACCTTGGGGCTATGGCTACACCTTC.

This chain links TRBV25-1 with TRBJ1-5; D may be TRBD1 (5 bases). CDR1 is MGHDK and CDR2 is SYGVNS in the germline V gene. The CDR3 is 14 amino acids. Trimming stripped 5 bases from V and 6 bases from J, with 14 bases between. The CDR3 sequence: CASSPQGRGQPQHF. The CDR3 bases are TGTGCCAGCAGTCCCCAGGGTAGGGGTCAGCCCCAGCATTTT.

The chain couples TRBV18 to TRBJ1-2; D possibly corresponds to TRBD1 (6 bases). Trimming removed 4 bases at V and 8 bases at J, with 20 bases between. Germline loops: CDR1 KGHSH, CDR2 LQKENI. CDR3 length equals 15 residues. CDR3 in amino acids: CASSQRGTGLEGYTF. CDR3 nucleotides: TGTGCCAGCTCACAGCGTGGTACAGGGTTGGAGGGCTACACCTTC.

The V call is TRBV7-2, the J call TRBJ1-6; no reliable D call. With 5 bases removed from V and 4 bases from J, the gap between germline ends came to 12 bases. The length of the CDR3 is 15 residues. Germline CDR1 is SGHTA and CDR2 is FQGNSA. Here the CDR3 reads CASSQMQDYNSPLHF. In DNA form, the CDR3 reads TGTGCCAGCAGCCAAATGCAGGATTATAATTCACCCCTCCACTTT.

The V and J genes are TRBV6-1 and TRBJ2-5, with D unclear. Germline CDR1 is MNHNS and CDR2 is SASEGT. The CDR3 covers 14 residues. Trimming left V 7 bases short and J 3 bases short, with 15 bases between. The CDR3 coding sequence is TGTGCCAGCAACTCATTGGGCAGGAAAGAGACCCAGTACTTC. Protein sequence: CASNSLGRKETQYF.

This clone is a singleton in its sample. The V call is TRBV5-4, the J call TRBJ2-7; 10 positions agree with TRBD1. The J call may be wrong; the DNA end is better matched by TRBJ2-5. The germline V gene encodes CDR1 SGHNT and CDR2 YYREEE (reference sequence). The CDR3 length is 14 residues. CDR3 bases: TGTGCCAGCAGCCCCCGGGACAGGGGAGAGACCCAGTACTTC. This sequence encodes CASSPRDRGETQYF.

The sample holds a few counts of this clone. The chain is built from TRBV29-1 and TRBJ1-5, with 9 bases lining up with TRBD1. This CDR3 has 14 residues. The V gene's germline CDR1 is SQVTM and CDR2 ANQGSEA. V lost 8 bases, J lost 7 bases, and 12 bases stayed unmatched. The CDR3 DNA reads as TGCAGCTGCGCCGATGGGACAGGGAGGCAGCCCCAGCATTTT. The encoded protein is CSCADGTGRQPQHF.